This T cell receptor beta chain was sequenced during a study of post-analysis software for immune sequencing data (dated by TCRdb to about 2015). About the full investigation: Relapsing-remitting, secondary progressive and progressive-relapsing multiple sclerosis were recorded as disease courses, and subtype annotation was lacking for some patients. A subset of samples was prepared in parallel using single-end sample barcoding, then pooled and co-amplified after Illumina adapter ligation. The multiple sclerosis patient repertoires were compared with about a dozen previously published healthy control repertoires from donors aged about 6 to 26 years.

Broad study findings and their caveats: Compared with controls, multiple sclerosis patients had significantly lower normalized Chao1 diversity, a finding suggesting substantial peripheral T-cell clonal expansion. The multiple sclerosis patient group was slightly younger than the control group. Direct clustering with F measure showed strong co-clustering of samples prepared in the same batch, prompting a batch-effect correction. Significantly higher frequencies in patients than in controls were found for five or six TRBV segments, including TRBV5-6, TRBV5-1 and TRBV20-1.

From the cysteine up to the phenylalanine, the CDR3 has a length of 15 residues. CDR3 DNA only is kept here, 45 bases in frame from base 1. Between the V and J ends, shortened by 6 bases and 2 bases respectively, the junction contains 14 bases. Library generation was performed with PCR. The instrument given in TCRdb is Illumina HiSeq 2500. Unique molecular identifiers were incorporated into TCR beta cDNA libraries to reduce PCR and sequencing biases. Per 1 to 10 million input T cells, some 500,000 cDNA molecules were obtained, such that each molecule approximated one T cell. The patient libraries were prepared and sequenced using the same protocol as the earlier healthy control dataset. Samples belonging to the same batch were prepared together, multiplexed and sequenced on a shared HiSeq lane. On the authors' methods: MIGEC handled the raw barcoded reads, throwing out single-read molecular identifier groups before consensus assembly and CDR3 extraction. Clonotype tables were post-analysed with VDJtools, normalizing diversity by down-sampling all datasets to the smallest sample size. Repertoire overlap clustering matched CDR3 amino acid but not nucleotide sequences to correct batch-related cross-sample contamination. TCRdb reworked the public reads: Q25 trimming with fastp, MiXCR clone assembly, productive beta chains retained. One record per CDR3 amino acid sequence lists the most common genes and DNA. TCRdb's processing, not the authors', yielded these V and J calls. For this sample there are about 800,000 distinct CDR3 sequences; 25% to 30% appear just once. The top ten hold approximately 0.55% of the sample.

In its sample, this clonotype was seen a few times. The antigen it recognizes is unknown. It has no much larger one-base neighbor in the sample; base qualities were not kept. To demonstrate the VDJtools post-analysis software, TCR beta repertoires were profiled from the peripheral blood of more than 10 young patients with multiple sclerosis. The multiple sclerosis patients were children and adolescents between roughly 6 and 17 years of age. Sequenced: blood. The clonotype originates from a girl between 5 and 17 years old with multiple sclerosis. In this chain, TRBV12-3 or TRBV12-4 is recombined with TRBJ1-5, with no confident D gene call. The CDR3 is CASRGGGGGNQPQHF. In nucleotides, the sequence is TGTGCCAGCAGGGGTGGTGGCGGGGGCAATCAGCCCCAGCATTTT.